The rows below give T cell receptor beta chains drawn from one sample of a study of blood T cell repertoires in COVID-19. Here immunoSEQ multiplex PCR was the method, and the copy in TCRdb shows in-frame clones only, minus some. This table has nearly 250,000 clones, just under 85% appearing once. The sample comprised peripheral blood. These receptors originate from a woman of 80 years or more with acute or convalescent COVID-19. Each CDR3 is given with its conserved first and last residue. The D gene is left open where the match is weak. Part of the rows lack a size; the others show once, few, many or a class for expanded clones.

j_call clone_size v_call d_call cdr3_nt cdr3_aa
TRBJ2-7 NA TRBV6-6 NA TGTGCCAGCAGCCCTAGCTTGGTTCGAGGGTACGAGCAGTACTTC CASSPSLVRGYEQYF
TRBJ1-2 NA TRBV28 NA TGTGCCAGCAGTCGTACAGGGATTAGAAGTGACCTCTATGGCTACACCTTC CASSRTGIRSDLYGYTF
TRBJ2-2 NA TRBV19 NA TGTGCCAGTATGGTAGCCCAGAACACCGGGGAGCTGTTTTTT CASMVAQNTGELFF
TRBJ2-3 NA TRBV6-5 NA TGTGCCAGCAGTTCCGGTCCCGGGACAGATACGCAGTATTTT CASSSGPGTDTQYF
TRBJ2-1 NA TRBV3-1/TRBV3-2 TRBD1 TGTGCCAGCAGCCCTCGGACAGGGAGCTCCTACAATGAGCAGTTCTTC CASSPRTGSSYNEQFF
TRBJ2-1 NA TRBV7-3 NA TGTGCCAGCAGCTTATCTCGGGAGCTTGAGCAGTTCTTC CASSLSRELEQFF
TRBJ2-5 NA TRBV15 TRBD1 TGTGCCACCAGCAGAGAGCAGGGGGCCAAAGAGACCCAGTACTTC CATSREQGAKETQYF
TRBJ2-7 NA TRBV3-1/TRBV3-2 NA TGTGCCAGCAGCCAGGGAGCCGTCTACGAGCAGTACTTC CASSQGAVYEQYF
TRBJ2-7 few TRBV6-5 NA TGTGCCAGCAAAGGGCGGGACTCCTACGAGCAGTACTTC CASKGRDSYEQYF
TRBJ1-3 NA TRBV5-4 TRBD1 TGTGCCAGCAGCTTTGCAGGGGGCGACTCTGGAAACACCATATATTTT CASSFAGGDSGNTIYF
TRBJ2-2 NA TRBV9 NA TGTGCCAGCAGCGTCAGGGGCCGAAACACCGGGGAGCTGTTTTTT CASSVRGRNTGELFF
TRBJ1-5 few TRBV6-2/TRBV6-3 NA TGTGCCAGCAGCCGTGGGGCGACGCAGGGGAATCAGCCCCAGCATTTT CASSRGATQGNQPQHF
TRBJ2-3 once TRBV5-4 TRBD1 TGTGCCAGCAGGACAGGGAGCACAGATACGCAGTATTTT CASRTGSTDTQYF
TRBJ1-5 few TRBV7-9 NA TGTGCCAGCAGCTCCGACGGGAGCAATCAGCCCCAGCATTTT CASSSDGSNQPQHF
TRBJ2-2 once TRBV9 TRBD2 TGTGCCAGCAGCGTAGCAGGCGGGGGGCACACCGGGGAGCTGTTTTTT CASSVAGGGHTGELFF
TRBJ2-6 NA TRBV2 NA TGTGCCAGCAGCAATTCTGGGGCCAACGTCCTGACTTTC CASSNSGANVLTF
TRBJ1-3 NA TRBV19 TRBD1 TGTGCCAGTAGTGCCATCACAGGGGGCGGAAACACCATATATTTT CASSAITGGGNTIYF
TRBJ1-2 NA TRBV5-5 NA TGTGCCAGCAGCCTTAGCGTGGGAAAGGCTAACTATGGCTACACCTTC CASSLSVGKANYGYTF
TRBJ1-4 NA TRBV10-2 NA TGCGCCAGCAGTGAGGGCAGATTAAATGAAAAACTGTTTTTT CASSEGRLNEKLFF
TRBJ1-3 few TRBV2 NA TGTGCCAGCAGTCTCACAGTCTCTGGAAACACCATATATTTT CASSLTVSGNTIYF
TRBJ2-4 NA TRBV28 NA TGTGCCAGCAGTTCGACAGGACTAGCCAAAAACATTCAGTACTTC CASSSTGLAKNIQYF
TRBJ2-7 NA TRBV6-5 TRBD1 TGTGCCAGCAGTTACCGCCGACAGGGTCCCTACGAGCAGTACTTC CASSYRRQGPYEQYF
TRBJ2-7 once TRBV3-1/TRBV3-2 NA TGTGCCAGCAGCCGGACAGTGGGCTACGAGCAGTACTTC CASSRTVGYEQYF
TRBJ2-7 NA TRBV3-1/TRBV3-2 TRBD1 TGTGCCAGCAGCCATGGGACAGGGCCCTACGAGCAGTACTTC CASSHGTGPYEQYF
TRBJ2-1 NA TRBV24-1 NA TGTGCCACCAGTGACCTGACAAGAAATGAGCAGTTCTTC CATSDLTRNEQFF
TRBJ2-5 NA TRBV19 TRBD1 TGTGCCAGTAGTAGGGGGACAGGGGGACAAGAGACCCAGTACTTC CASSRGTGGQETQYF
TRBJ2-3 NA TRBV7-6 NA TGTGCCAGCAGCTTAGCGCTAAGTACAGATACGCAGTATTTT CASSLALSTDTQYF
TRBJ2-5 NA TRBV2 TRBD1 TGTGCCAGCAGGGGGGACAGACAAGAGACCCAGTACTTC CASRGDRQETQYF
TRBJ1-1 NA TRBV18 TRBD1 TGTGCCAGCTCACCATTTGAGGGGGCCTTGAACACTGAAGCTTTCTTT CASSPFEGALNTEAFF
TRBJ1-2 NA TRBV28 TRBD1 TGTGCCAGCAGTCCTAGGGTGGGGACAGTCTATGGCTACACCTTC CASSPRVGTVYGYTF
TRBJ1-2 NA TRBV29-1 NA TGCAGCCAGACAAGGCTCAATGGCTACACCTTC CSQTRLNGYTF
TRBJ2-1 NA TRBV29-1 TRBD2 TGCAGCGTTGACCGTTCACATAGCGGGGGGGCCTACAATGAGCAGTTCTTC CSVDRSHSGGAYNEQFF
TRBJ2-3 NA TRBV2 TRBD2 TGTGCCGCTGAGGGGCGCGCTCCAGCGGGGTATACGCAGTATTTT CAAEGRAPAGYTQYF
TRBJ2-1 NA TRBV7-9 TRBD2 TGTGCCAGCAGCCAGGGGGGGCTAGCGGGGATAAGCTCCTACAATGAGCAGTTCTTC CASSQGGLAGISSYNEQFF
TRBJ2-5 NA TRBV7-2 TRBD2 TGTGCCAGCAGCTTAGGCGGCGGGGGGGAGACCCAGTACTTC CASSLGGGGETQYF
TRBJ1-5 NA TRBV6-2/TRBV6-3 NA TGTGCCAGCAGTTCCGGGCGCTCAGGGGAGCGTCAGCCCCAGCATTTT CASSSGRSGERQPQHF
TRBJ2-1 NA TRBV7-9 NA TGTGCCAGCAGCTTACAGGGGTTGCTTGAGCAGTTCTTC CASSLQGLLEQFF
TRBJ2-1 once TRBV28 TRBD2 TGTGCCAGCAGTTCGGGACTAGCGGGAGTATATGAGCAGTTCTTC CASSSGLAGVYEQFF
TRBJ1-6 NA TRBV11-2 NA TGTGCCAGCAGCCGAAGGCAGAGGGATTCACCCCTCCACTTT CASSRRQRDSPLHF
TRBJ2-7 NA TRBV11-1 NA TGTGCCAGCAGCTCTACAGGGATGCGGGACGAGCAGTACTTC CASSSTGMRDEQYF
TRBJ1-1 NA TRBV4-1 TRBD1 TGCGCCAGCAGATGGGACAGTAAGAACACTGAAGCTTTCTTT CASRWDSKNTEAFF
TRBJ1-4 NA TRBV4-1 NA TGCGCCAGCAGCCAAGCAGGGGCTCCCCCAGAAAAACTGTTTTTT CASSQAGAPPEKLFF
TRBJ1-1 NA TRBV5-6 NA TGTGCCAGCACCCCCCTGGGCCACAACACTGAAGCTTTCTTT CASTPLGHNTEAFF
TRBJ2-7 NA TRBV28 NA TGTGCCAGCAGTTTATATGGATTGGGAGCCTACGAGCAGTACTTC CASSLYGLGAYEQYF
TRBJ1-1 NA TRBV18 NA TGTGCCAGCTCCCTGAGTAATACAGGGGAAGCTTTCTTT CASSLSNTGEAFF
TRBJ2-4 NA TRBV6-5 TRBD2 TGTGCCACCCCCCGGGGGGTGAAAAACATTCAGTACTTC CATPRGVKNIQYF
TRBJ1-1 few TRBV5-1 NA TGCGCCAGCAGCGCCCAGACAGGCCGGAACACTGAAGCTTTCTTT CASSAQTGRNTEAFF
TRBJ1-2 NA TRBV7-9 TRBD1 TGTGCCAGCAGCTCAGCTACCCCGGGACAGGGATTTCATGGCTACACCTTC CASSSATPGQGFHGYTF
TRBJ2-1 NA TRBV15 NA TGTGCCACCAGTAGAGAGGTAGGACTCTACAATGAGCAGTTCTTC CATSREVGLYNEQFF
TRBJ2-7 NA TRBV7-3 TRBD2 TGTGCCAGCAGCATTGGGACTAGCGGATCCTACGAGCAGTACTTC CASSIGTSGSYEQYF
TRBJ2-5 few TRBV9 TRBD2 TGTGCCAGCAGCGAAGGGTGGGAGGGCGAGACCCAGTACTTC CASSEGWEGETQYF
TRBJ2-5 NA TRBV6-2/TRBV6-3 TRBD1 TGTGCCAGCAGTTACGCCGGACAGGCCAGAGAGACCCAGTACTTC CASSYAGQARETQYF
TRBJ2-7 NA TRBV7-9 TRBD2 TGTGCCAGCAGCTCAGGACTAGCGGCATCCTACGAGCAGTACTTC CASSSGLAASYEQYF
TRBJ2-7 NA TRBV7-2 NA TGTGCCAGCAGCTTAGATAGGGGGCTGCGGGGCTACGAGCAGTACTTC CASSLDRGLRGYEQYF
TRBJ2-5 NA TRBV6-2/TRBV6-3 NA TGTGCCAGCAGTTATGGGGCACGGTCAGAGACCCAGTACTTC CASSYGARSETQYF
TRBJ2-7 NA TRBV21-1 NA TGTGCCAGCAGCTCCTTGGGGCCGGTCTACGAGCAGTACTTC CASSSLGPVYEQYF
TRBJ1-2 NA TRBV28 NA TGTGCCAGCACCGCTAACTATGGCTACACCTTC CASTANYGYTF
TRBJ1-2 NA TRBV6-2/TRBV6-3 NA TGTGCCAGCAGTTACGACGATCCAGGGTCCTCTGGCTACACCTTC CASSYDDPGSSGYTF
TRBJ2-5 NA TRBV7-2 TRBD2 TGTGCTTCCCAGCGGGGGGAGACCCAGTACTTC CASQRGETQYF
TRBJ1-5 NA TRBV28 NA TGTGCCAGCAGAGTTGAAGGGACTGCTCGATATAGCAATCAGCCCCAGCATTTT CASRVEGTARYSNQPQHF